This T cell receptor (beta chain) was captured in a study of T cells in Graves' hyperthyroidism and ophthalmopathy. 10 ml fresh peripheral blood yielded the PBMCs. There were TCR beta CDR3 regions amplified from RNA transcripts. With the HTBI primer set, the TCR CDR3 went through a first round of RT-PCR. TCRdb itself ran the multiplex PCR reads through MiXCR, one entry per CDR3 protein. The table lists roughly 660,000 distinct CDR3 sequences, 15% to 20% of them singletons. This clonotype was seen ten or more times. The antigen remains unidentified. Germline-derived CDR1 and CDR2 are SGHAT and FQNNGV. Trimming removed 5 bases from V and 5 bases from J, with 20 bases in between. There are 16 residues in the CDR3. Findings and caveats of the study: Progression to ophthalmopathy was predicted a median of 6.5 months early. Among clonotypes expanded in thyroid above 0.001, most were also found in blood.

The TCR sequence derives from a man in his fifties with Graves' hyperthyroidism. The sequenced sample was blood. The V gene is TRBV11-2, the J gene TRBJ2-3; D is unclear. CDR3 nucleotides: TGTGCCAGCAGCCCCCGGACGGTACTGCTGGTAGATACGCAGTATTTT. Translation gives CASSPRTVLLVDTQYF.